This T cell receptor beta chain appears in the sequencing data of a study of CD8 T cells in Susac syndrome. After extraction with the RNeasy kit, about 0.45 to 1 ug of the RNA was reverse transcribed using random hexamers. TCRdb independently ran MiXCR on the immunoSEQ multiplex PCR reads; one entry per CDR3 protein. Among 180,000 or so distinct CDR3 sequences, roughly 94% were seen once, and the ten largest hold 0.099%. The V gene's germline CDR1 is SGHDN and CDR2 FVKESK. J gave up 4 bases and V 4 bases, and 6 bases lay outside the gene matches. CDR3 size: 15 residues. The source of this sequence is a human donor with Susac syndrome. The specimen sequenced was CD4+ T cells from PBMCs. This chain links TRBV14 with TRBJ1-2, with TRBD1 matching 10 bases. In DNA form, the CDR3 reads TGTGCCAGCAGCCTCGACAGGGGGCAATTCTATGGCTACACCTTC. Translated: CASSLDRGQFYGYTF.